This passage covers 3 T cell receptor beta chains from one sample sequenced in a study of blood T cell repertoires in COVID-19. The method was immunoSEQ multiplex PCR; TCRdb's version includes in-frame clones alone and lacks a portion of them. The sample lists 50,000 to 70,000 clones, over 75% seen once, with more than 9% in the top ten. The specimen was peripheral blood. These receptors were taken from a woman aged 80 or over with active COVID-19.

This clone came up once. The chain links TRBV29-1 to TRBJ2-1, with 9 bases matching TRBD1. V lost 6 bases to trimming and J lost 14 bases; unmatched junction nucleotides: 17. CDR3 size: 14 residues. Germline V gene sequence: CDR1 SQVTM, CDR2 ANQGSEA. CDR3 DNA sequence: TGCAGCGTAGTACACCGGGACAGGGCTAACGGGGAGTTCTTC. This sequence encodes CSVVHRDRANGEFF.

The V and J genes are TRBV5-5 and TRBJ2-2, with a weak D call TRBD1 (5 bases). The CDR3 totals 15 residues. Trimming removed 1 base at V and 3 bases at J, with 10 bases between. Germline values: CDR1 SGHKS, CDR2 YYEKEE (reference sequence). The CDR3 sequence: CASSLSPRDTGELFF. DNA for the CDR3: TGTGCCAGCAGCTTGTCTCCCAGGGACACCGGGGAGCTGTTTTTT.

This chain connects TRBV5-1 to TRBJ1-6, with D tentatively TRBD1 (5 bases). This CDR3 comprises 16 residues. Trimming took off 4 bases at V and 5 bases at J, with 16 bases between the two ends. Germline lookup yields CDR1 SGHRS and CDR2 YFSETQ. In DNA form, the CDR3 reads TGCGCCAGCAGCACCTACAGCGGGGGTGATAATTCACCCCTCCACTTT. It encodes CASSTYSGGDNSPLHF.